A single TCR beta chain is shown here with its context. The V end was cut by 4 bases, the J end by 0 bases, with 9 bases between. Germline-derived CDR1 and CDR2 are SGHTA and FQGTGA. The CDR3 totals 14 residues. Primed by a sample-barcoded 5' primer and a J-beta primer mix, a second PCR proceeded for about 6 to 12 cycles. Via MiXCR, TCRdb re-called the 5' RACE reads, giving one row per CDR3 protein. Of fewer than 800,000 distinct CDR3 sequences detected, 45% to 50% appear once; the ten largest clones hold roughly 34%. The sample comes from a study of blood T cells in healthy people across ages. This rearrangement joins TRBV7-3 to TRBJ1-1; no clear D gene. This clonotype was obtained from an older woman in good health. Sequences were obtained from blood. The CDR3 loop is CASSSHNMNTEAFF. The DNA for the CDR3 is TGTGCCAGCAGCTCCCATAACATGAACACTGAAGCTTTCTTT.